This T cell receptor (beta chain) is drawn from a study of blood T cell repertoires in COVID-19. Across the whole study: In each case, the material was cDNA or gDNA derived from T cells, B-cell-depleted T cells, or PBMCs.

The participants were between roughly 18 and 100 years old and came from under 25 US areas. Cohort 3 recovery required two negative PCRs, clearance, or symptom resolution. Repertoires were generated with immunoSEQ multiplex PCR, while TCRdb's copy carries only in-frame clones and drops some. The sample yields approximately 300,000 clones, 80% to 90% seen once. The CDR3 has 17 amino acids. Material for sequencing was PBMCs or T cells enriched from blood (not recorded which). The V and J genes are TRBV1 and TRBJ2-3; the table assigns TRBD2, which was not confirmed against the DNA. TRBV1 is termed a pseudogene. This receptor was identified in a woman aged 18-30 years who had recovered from COVID-19. The CDR3 region has the DNA TGCACCAGCAGCCAAGCGGGACTAGCGGGAGAGCAAGATACGCAGTATTTT. Amino acid sequence: CTSSQAGLAGEQDTQYF.